This paragraph covers one T cell receptor beta chain sequence. Its antigen is as yet unknown. The CDR3 has 16 amino acids. The V and J ends lost 2 bases and 2 bases respectively, with 14 bases between them. Germline V lookup: CDR1 SGHTA, CDR2 FQGTGA. Random hexamers were used to reverse transcribe the RNA input (about 0.5 to 1 ug). It was immunoSEQ multiplex PCR that amplified TCR beta CDR3 across 54 Vbeta and 13 Jbeta. MiXCR, applied by TCRdb to the immunoSEQ multiplex PCR reads, yields one record per CDR3 protein. The sample includes over 80,000 distinct CDR3 sequences, about 93% seen only once; the top ten take around 0.3%. The data derive from a study of CD8 T cells in Susac syndrome. General study findings and limits: The TCR sequencing and HLA analysis in the study involved a relatively small number of individuals, as the study acknowledged.

Negative magnetic isolation gave CD8+ and CD4+ cells; FACS enriched CD8+ TEMRA. The chain links TRBV7-3 to TRBJ2-3; tentative D call: TRBD2 (6 bases). Sequenced sample: CD8+ T cells from PBMCs. This TCR was sampled from a human donor in good health. In nucleotides, the CDR3 is TGTGCCAGCAGCTTAGGGCGGGGCGGCGTCACAGATACGCAGTATTTT. Protein sequence: CASSLGRGGVTDTQYF. Full variable domain (outside the CDR3, taken from reference TRBV7-3 and TRBJ2-3): GAGVSQTPSNKVTEKGKYVELRCDPISGHTALYWYRQSLGQGPEFLIYFQGTGAADDSGLPNDRFFAVRPEGSVSTLKIQRTERGDSAVYLCASSLGRGGVTDTQYFGPGTRLTVL.